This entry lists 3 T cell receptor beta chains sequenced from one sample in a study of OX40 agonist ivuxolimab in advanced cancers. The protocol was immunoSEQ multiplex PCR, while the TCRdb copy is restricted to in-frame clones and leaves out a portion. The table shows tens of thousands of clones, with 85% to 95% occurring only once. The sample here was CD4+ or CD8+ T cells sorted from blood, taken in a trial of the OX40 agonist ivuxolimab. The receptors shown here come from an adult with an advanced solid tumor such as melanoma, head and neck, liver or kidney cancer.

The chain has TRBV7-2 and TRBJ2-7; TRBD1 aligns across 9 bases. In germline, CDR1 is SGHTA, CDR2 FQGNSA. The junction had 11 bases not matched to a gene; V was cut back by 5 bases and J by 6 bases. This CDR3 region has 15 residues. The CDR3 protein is CASSKSPGQGSEQYF. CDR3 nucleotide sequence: TGTGCCAGCAGCAAAAGTCCGGGACAGGGTAGCGAGCAGTACTTC.

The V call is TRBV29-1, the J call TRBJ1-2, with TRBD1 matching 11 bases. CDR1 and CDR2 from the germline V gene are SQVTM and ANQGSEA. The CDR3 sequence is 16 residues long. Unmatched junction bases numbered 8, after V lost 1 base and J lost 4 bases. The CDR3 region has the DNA TGCAGCGTTGAAGCCCTTGGGACAGGGGGAGGCTATGGCTACACCTTC. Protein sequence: CSVEALGTGGGYGYTF.

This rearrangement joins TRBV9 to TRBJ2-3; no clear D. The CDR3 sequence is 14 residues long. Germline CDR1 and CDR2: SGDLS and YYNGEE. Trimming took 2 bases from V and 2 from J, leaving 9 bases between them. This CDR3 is CASSVAAATDTQYF. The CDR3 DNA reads TGTGCCAGCAGCGTCGCGGCAGCCACAGATACGCAGTATTTT.